The 27 T cell receptor beta chains listed next were all sequenced from one sample in a study of response to subunit inactivated influenza vaccine. From the RT-PCR reads, TCRdb called clonotypes with MiXCR, one entry per CDR3 protein. Counted here are roughly 620,000 distinct CDR3 sequences, around 11% occurring once; the ten biggest clones make up 11%. Another study also made use of these data, one on T cells expressing NK-cell markers. That report notes: Production of TCR beta cDNA relied on 5'RACE template switching with UMIs.

This sample comprised PBMCs from blood, obtained on the day of vaccination. Receptors originate from a man between 50 and 59 years old who received an inactivated influenza vaccine.

The rearrangement uses TRBV11-2 and TRBJ1-1, with D unclear. Germline lookup yields CDR1 SGHAT and CDR2 FQNNGV. The CDR3 loop spans 14 amino acids. The V and J ends lost 1 base and 2 bases respectively, with 8 bases between them. CDR3 coding DNA: TGTGCCAGCAGCTTAGTCGTAGGTAACACTGAAGCTTTCTTT. Protein sequence: CASSLVVGNTEAFF. The full variable domain, completed using reference TRBV11-2 and TRBJ1-1, is EAGVAQSPRYKIIEKRQSVAFWCNPISGHATLYWYQQILGQGPKLLIQFQNNGVVDDSQLPKDRFSAERLKGVDSTLKIQPAKLEDSAVYLCASSLVVGNTEAFFGQGTRLTVV.

This clonotype occurred many times. This chain connects TRBV20-1 to TRBJ2-3; D is unclear. The germline V gene encodes CDR1 DFQATT and CDR2 SNEGSKA (reference sequence). V was clipped by 0 bases and J by 5 bases, with 6 bases between them. This CDR3 is 12 amino acids long. This CDR3 is CSARDVGDTQYF. DNA for the CDR3: TGCAGTGCTAGAGATGTGGGAGATACGCAGTATTTT.

This rearrangement joins TRBV20-1 to TRBJ2-1; D is undetermined. V was cut by 0 bases and J by 8 bases, with 11 bases left in between. The germline gives CDR1 DFQATT, CDR2 SNEGSKA (reference sequence). The length of the CDR3 is 13 residues. CDR3 sequence (DNA): TGCAGTGCTAGAGATCTGAATAGCCATGAGCAGTTCTTC. Its protein product is CSARDLNSHEQFF.

The table lists this clonotype with many counts. This chain connects TRBV28 to TRBJ2-1, with TRBD1 identical over 8 bases. The germline gives CDR1 MDHEN, CDR2 SYDVKM. V dropped 7 bases and J dropped 7; count of bases not matched to a gene: 12. CDR3 size: 15 residues. The CDR3 region has the DNA TGTGCCAGCAATCTCGGGACAGGCTATCAAAATGAGCAGTTCTTC. Translating it yields CASNLGTGYQNEQFF. Drawing the rest from reference TRBV28 and TRBJ2-1, the complete variable domain is DVKVTQSSRYLVKRTGEKVFLECVQDMDHENMFWYRQDPGLGLRLIYFSYDVKMKEKGDIPEGYSVSREKKERFSLILESASTNQTSMYLCASNLGTGYQNEQFFGPGTRLTVL.

V and J are TRBV11-2 and TRBJ2-4, with D perhaps TRBD1 (6 bases). There are 14 residues in the CDR3. The germline gives CDR1 SGHAT, CDR2 FQNNGV. Trimming took off 1 base at V and 9 bases at J, with 13 bases between the two ends. The CDR3 sequence is CASSLGQVAIIQYF. Here the CDR3 DNA reads TGTGCCAGCAGCTTAGGACAGGTGGCAATCATTCAGTACTTC.

The chain combines TRBV20-1 with TRBJ2-3; TRBD1 might be the D (6 bases). CDR1 is DFQATT, CDR2 SNEGSKA, per germline (reference sequence). This CDR3 has 14 amino acids. In DNA form, the CDR3 reads TGCAGCACAACAGGGATTTCCCCCACAGATACGCAGTATTTT. Translating it yields CSTTGISPTDTQYF.

V and J are TRBV11-2 and TRBJ2-1; the D gene is possibly TRBD2 (6 bases). Germline V lookup: CDR1 SGHAT, CDR2 FQNNGV. With 4 bases removed from V and 3 bases from J, the gap between germline ends came to 16 bases. The CDR3 runs to 16 residues. The CDR3 loop is CASSSSLGGFYNEQFF. CDR3 DNA sequence: TGTGCCAGCAGCTCCTCTCTCGGGGGTTTCTACAATGAGCAGTTCTTC. Filled out from reference TRBV11-2 and TRBJ2-1, the complete variable domain reads EAGVAQSPRYKIIEKRQSVAFWCNPISGHATLYWYQQILGQGPKLLIQFQNNGVVDDSQLPKDRFSAERLKGVDSTLKIQPAKLEDSAVYLCASSSSLGGFYNEQFFGPGTRLTVL.

This clonotype was detected a few times. The chain links TRBV15 to TRBJ2-7; D is perhaps TRBD2 (6 bases). The germline V and J ends were trimmed by 1 base and 2 bases, with 15 bases remaining between them. CDR1 and CDR2 (germline): LNHNV, YYDKDF (reference sequence). The length of the CDR3 is 16 residues. CDR3 region: CATSRVVGSYPYEQYF. CDR3 nucleotide sequence: TGTGCCACCAGCAGAGTTGTCGGGAGCTATCCCTACGAGCAGTACTTC.

This clonotype has at least ten counts. The V gene is TRBV7-2, the J gene TRBJ2-7; 10 bases align to TRBD2. Germline trimming cut 6 bases from V and 0 bases from J; bases unmatched to any gene: 5. The CDR3 has 15 amino acids. In germline, CDR1 is SGHTA, CDR2 FQGNSA. CDR3 protein: CASSSTSGISYEQYF. The CDR3, as DNA: TGTGCCAGCAGTTCCACTAGCGGGATCTCCTACGAGCAGTACTTC.

Here the CDR3 reads CASSLDRGPSYEQYF. For the CDR3, the DNA is TGTGCCAGCAGCTTGGACAGGGGGCCCTCCTACGAGCAGTACTTC. The chain is built from TRBV11-2 and TRBJ2-7, with 11 bases that match TRBD1. V dropped 3 bases and J dropped 0; count of bases not matched to a gene: 1. This CDR3 contains 15 residues. Germline CDR1 and CDR2: SGHAT and FQNNGV.

The rearrangement uses TRBV27 and TRBJ2-7; 14 bases are a match to TRBD2. With 9 bases clipped from V and 7 bases from J, the junction kept 11 bases outside the gene matches. The CDR3 runs to 15 residues. Germline V CDR1 and CDR2: MNHEY, SMNVEV (reference sequence). The CDR3 DNA follows: TGTGCCAGTACGGCTGGGACTAGCGGGAGCAGTGAGCAGTACTTC. Its translation: CASTAGTSGSSEQYF.

The table lists this clonotype with a few counts. The chain is built from TRBV29-1 and TRBJ2-1; 14 bases fit TRBD2. Germline V gene data show CDR1 as SQVTM and CDR2 as ANQGSEA. Losses at the gene ends were 1 base for V and 12 bases for J; bases not matched to a gene: 11. This CDR3 contains 16 residues. The CDR3 here is CSVEVGTSGGPGGQFF. DNA for the CDR3: TGCAGCGTTGAAGTCGGGACTAGCGGGGGCCCCGGCGGGCAGTTCTTC.

This chain uses TRBV7-2 with TRBJ1-5, with D maybe TRBD1 (6 bases). The CDR3 has 15 residues. Trimming took off 7 bases at V and 2 bases at J, with 15 bases between the two ends. CDR1 is SGHTA, CDR2 FQGNSA, per germline. This CDR3 is CASTLTGIGNQPQHF. The CDR3 coding sequence is TGTGCCAGCACCCTTACAGGGATTGGCAATCAGCCCCAGCATTTT. Variable domain in full (rest from reference TRBV7-2 and TRBJ1-5): GAGVSQSPSNKVTEKGKDVELRCDPISGHTALYWYRQSLGQGLEFLIYFQGNSAPDKSGLPSDRFSAERTGGSVSTLTIQRTQQEDSAVYLCASTLTGIGNQPQHFGDGTRLSIL.

This clonotype occurred a few times. In nucleotides, the CDR3 is TGTGCCAGCAGCCGAATACTAAACACCCGCGACCGAGGGCAGTTCTTC. Translated, it gives CASSRILNTRDRGQFF. The chain recombines TRBV7-2 with TRBJ2-1; no reliable D call. Per the germline V gene, CDR1 is SGHTA and CDR2 is FQGNSA. The CDR3 sequence is 16 residues long. V was pared by 5 bases and J by 12 bases, with 26 bases between.

J is TRBJ1-2 and V is TRBV28; D might be TRBD1 (6 bases). V lost 6 bases and J 4 bases, leaving 18 bases between the germline ends. The CDR3 totals 15 residues. Germline CDR1 and CDR2: MDHEN and SYDVKM. In DNA, the CDR3 is TGTGCCAGCAGACCTACGGGGGCGTCGAGCTATGGCTACACCTTC. Translation: CASRPTGASSYGYTF.

This clonotype has just a few counts. The J gene is TRBJ2-1, the V gene TRBV29-1; possibly TRBD1 for D (6 bases). Trimming cost V 7 bases and J 7 bases, with 17 bases left between them. CDR3 length: 13 residues. Germline CDR1 is SQVTM and CDR2 is ANQGSEA. The CDR3 is CSARESGANEQFF. The CDR3 coding sequence is TGCAGCGCACGAGAATCAGGGGCGAATGAGCAGTTCTTC.

This clonotype was seen only a few times. The gene calls are TRBV5-1 and TRBJ2-1; D remains unclear. Germline CDR1 reads SGHRS; CDR2 reads YFSETQ. The V gene lost 4 bases and the J gene lost 9 bases, with 17 bases spanning the gap. CDR3 length: 14 residues. The CDR3 DNA sequence: TGCGCCAGCAGCGGGCGGTTAGGGTCTCTTGAGCAGTTCTTC. Translating gives CASSGRLGSLEQFF.

This clonotype was observed a few times. The chain combines TRBV7-2 with TRBJ2-3; a weak D match, TRBD2 (6 bases). Germline CDR1 is SGHTA and CDR2 is FQGNSA. V was pared by 5 bases and J by 4 bases, with 16 bases between. The CDR3 runs 15 residues. The CDR3 nucleotides read TGTGCCAGCAGCGGCACCGGGACTTGGGCAGATACGCAGTATTTT. Residues: CASSGTGTWADTQYF.

The chain combines TRBV5-1 with TRBJ2-7; D unclear. Looked up from germline, CDR1 is SGHRS and CDR2 is YFSETQ. The CDR3 length is 13 residues. Trimming took 0 bases from V and 6 from J, leaving 10 bases between them. CDR3 DNA sequence: TGCGCCAGCAGCTTGGGGGCGCCGGGCGAGCAGTACTTC. It encodes CASSLGAPGEQYF.

The chain joins TRBV30 to TRBJ2-5; 8 bases fit TRBD1. With V trimmed by 3 bases and J by 5 bases, 5 bases remained unmatched. CDR1 and CDR2 (germline): GTSNPN, SVGIG (reference sequence). The CDR3 is 13 residues long. The CDR3: CAWSPRGRETQYF. In DNA, the CDR3 is TGTGCCTGGAGCCCCAGGGGGCGGGAGACCCAGTACTTC. Full variable domain (outside the CDR3, taken from reference TRBV30 and TRBJ2-5): SQTIHQWPATLVQPVGSPLSLECTVEGTSNPNLYWYRQAAGRGLQLLFYSVGIGQISSEVPQNLSASRPQDRQFILSSKKLLLSDSGFYLCAWSPRGRETQYFGPGTRLLVL.

The chain couples TRBV4-3 to TRBJ2-1, with D maybe TRBD2 (6 bases). Trimming shortened V by 0 bases and J by 1 base, and 10 bases separated the two germline ends. The CDR3 contains 16 residues. Germline CDR1 reads LGHNA; CDR2 reads YSLEER. CDR3: CASSQDRGSSYNEQFF. The CDR3 bases are TGCGCCAGCAGCCAAGATCGGGGGAGTTCCTACAATGAGCAGTTCTTC.

There are a few counts of this clonotype. The rearrangement joins TRBV29-1 to TRBJ2-7; 12 nucleotides line up with TRBD1. The CDR3 is 15 residues long. CDR1 SQVTM and CDR2 ANQGSEA come from the germline V gene. J was trimmed by 3 bases and V by 5 bases; bases with no gene match: 8. The CDR3 sequence: CSVSGTGGASYEQYF. CDR3 bases: TGCAGCGTTTCCGGGACAGGGGGCGCAAGCTACGAGCAGTACTTC.

This clonotype was seen a handful of times. V is TRBV3-1 and J is TRBJ2-2, with no clear D. Germline loops: CDR1 LGHDT, CDR2 YNNKEL (reference sequence). Trimming removed 0 bases at V and 5 bases at J, with 10 bases between. The CDR3 has 15 residues. CDR3 coding DNA: TGTGCCAGCAGCCAAGATCCATACTTAACCGGGGAGCTGTTTTTT. It encodes CASSQDPYLTGELFF. Together with reference TRBV3-1 and TRBJ2-2, the CDR3 gives the full variable domain: DTAVSQTPKYLVTQMGNDKSIKCEQNLGHDTMYWYKQDSKKFLKIMFSYNNKELIINETVPNRFSPKSPDKAHLNLHINSLELGDSAVYFCASSQDPYLTGELFFGEGSRLTVL.

V and J are TRBV14 and TRBJ2-1, with TRBD1 identical over 9 bases. With V trimmed by 4 bases and J by 4 bases, 8 bases remained unmatched. CDR1 SGHDN and CDR2 FVKESK come from the germline V gene. The CDR3 runs to 16 residues. The CDR3 region has the DNA TGTGCCAGCAGCCCGGACAGGGGCTCGCTTTACAATGAGCAGTTCTTC. Its translation: CASSPDRGSLYNEQFF.

There are many counts of this clonotype. The J gene is TRBJ1-1, the V gene TRBV29-1, with 8 bases aligning to TRBD1. V lost 6 bases to trimming and J lost 5 bases; unmatched junction nucleotides: 11. Germline V gives CDR1 SQVTM, CDR2 ANQGSEA. The CDR3 extends over 14 amino acids. Here the CDR3 reads CSVKQGAWGTEAFF. In DNA, the CDR3 is TGCAGCGTAAAGCAGGGGGCTTGGGGTACTGAAGCTTTCTTT.

This clonotype turned up a few times. The gene calls are TRBV29-1 and TRBJ2-5; perhaps TRBD2 as D (6 bases). The CDR3 runs to 15 residues. Trimming removed 1 base from V and 4 bases from J, with 16 bases in between. CDR1 is SQVTM and CDR2 is ANQGSEA in the germline V gene. The CDR3 spells CSVEGGMEVGETQYF. CDR3 coding DNA: TGCAGCGTTGAAGGCGGGATGGAGGTCGGAGAGACCCAGTACTTC.

This clonotype was seen repeatedly, ten times or more. V and J are TRBV29-1 and TRBJ2-3; the match to TRBD2 covers 7 bases. CDR1 is SQVTM, CDR2 ANQGSEA, per germline. The ends lost 3 bases at V and 5 bases at J; junction bases unmatched: 8. This CDR3 has 14 amino acids. CDR3 nucleotide sequence: TGCAGCGTTGAGATGGGAGGGTATGAAGATACGCAGTATTTT. Its protein product is CSVEMGGYEDTQYF.